This TCR beta chain was sequenced for a study of blood T cell repertoires in COVID-19. Study in general: In each case, the material was cDNA or gDNA derived from T cells, B-cell-depleted T cells, or PBMCs.

The sample holds one count of this clone. This CDR3 has 13 amino acids. Germline V lookup: CDR1 GTSNPN, CDR2 SVGIG (reference sequence). Trimming stripped 0 bases from V and 4 bases from J, with 7 bases between. The authors' processing: Amplification from reference gene primers served as the basis for estimated nucleated cell counts. The repertoire was sequenced with immunoSEQ multiplex PCR; TCRdb's copy has only in-frame clones and lacks some. V, J and clone size are taken as reported in that table, and D and trimming were inferred from the DNA itself. The sample shows a few hundred thousand clones, more than 75% of them seen only once. Participants' reported clinical history set cohort assignment. Recovery among Cohort 3 donors was established by two negative PCRs, clearance, or symptom resolution.

The sequenced material came from PBMCs or T cells enriched from blood (not recorded which). The clonotype comes from a man in his thirties or forties who had recovered from COVID-19. The chain uses TRBV30 and TRBJ1-5; D remains unclear. CDR3: CAWSVRSNQPQHF. CDR3 nucleotide sequence: TGTGCCTGGAGTGTGAGGAGTAATCAGCCCCAGCATTTT.